This passage covers 19 T cell receptor beta chains from one sample sequenced in a study of T cells in tuberculosis. Time point meaning: new active TB diagnosis, blood taken before or within 7 days of starting treatment. Some clones are missing from TCRdb's copy, which holds only in-frame ones; the method was immunoSEQ multiplex PCR. The sample holds some 6,000 clones; 97% are singletons and the top ten take 9.5% to 13%. The material was PBMCs, obtained at tuberculosis diagnosis. The receptor set was obtained from an adult with tuberculosis.

The chain carries TRBV5-4 and TRBJ2-5, with a possible D match to TRBD1 (6 bases). The germline V and J ends were trimmed by 6 bases and 4 bases, with 19 bases remaining between them. The length of the CDR3 is 15 residues. CDR1 is SGHNT and CDR2 is YYREEE in the germline V gene (reference sequence). CDR3 in amino acids: CASTFPGHIGETQYF. The CDR3 coding sequence is TGTGCCAGCACCTTCCCGGGACACATCGGAGAGACCCAGTACTTC.

The chain carries TRBV9 and TRBJ1-4; D is possibly TRBD1 (5 bases). Trimming stripped 0 bases from V and 6 bases from J, with 12 bases between. Germline V gives CDR1 SGDLS, CDR2 YYNGEE. The CDR3 spans 15 residues. The CDR3 DNA reads as TGTGCCAGCAGCGTAGCTGGGGGGAACGATGAAAAACTGTTTTTT. It codes for CASSVAGGNDEKLFF.

The chain carries TRBV11-2 and TRBJ2-7; 8 bases map to TRBD2. Germline loops: CDR1 SGHAT, CDR2 FQNNGV. Trimming at V came to 0 bases and at J to 3 bases, leaving 16 bases not matched to a gene. The CDR3 spans 19 residues. This CDR3 reads CASSLDRQRETPGGYEQYF. Here the CDR3 DNA reads TGTGCCAGCAGCTTAGATCGCCAGCGGGAGACCCCGGGGGGCTACGAGCAGTACTTC.

The J gene is TRBJ2-1, the V gene TRBV5-1, with a possible D match to TRBD1 (6 bases). The CDR3 totals 13 residues. V was trimmed by 7 bases and J by 6 bases, leaving 14 bases between them. CDR1 is SGHRS and CDR2 is YFSETQ in the germline V gene. The CDR3 region has the DNA TGCGCCAGCTATCAACAGGGACCCAATGAGCAGTTCTTC. Protein product: CASYQQGPNEQFF.

The chain employs TRBV19 and TRBJ1-1, with D perhaps matching TRBD1 (6 bases). The CDR3 sequence is 14 residues long. Germline CDR1 LNHDA, CDR2 SQIVND (reference sequence). The V gene lost 5 bases and the J gene lost 3 bases, with 13 bases spanning the gap. Written as DNA, the CDR3 is TGTGCCAGTAGTCCGTCGGACAGATACACTGAAGCTTTCTTT. This translates into CASSPSDRYTEAFF. Drawing the rest from reference TRBV19 and TRBJ1-1, the complete variable domain is DGGITQSPKYLFRKEGQNVTLSCEQNLNHDAMYWYRQDPGQGLRLIYYSQIVNDFQKGDIAEGYSVSREKKESFPLTVTSAQKNPTAFYLCASSPSDRYTEAFFGQGTRLTVV.

This clone occurred once. This chain joins TRBV6-5 and TRBJ2-7; 7 positions agree with TRBD2. CDR3 length equals 16 residues. CDR1 is MNHEY, CDR2 SVGAGI, per germline. The V gene end was trimmed by 2 bases and the J gene end by 7 bases; junction bases not matched to a gene: 14. The CDR3 loop reads CASSYGVGREALEQYF. DNA for the CDR3: TGTGCCAGCAGTTACGGAGTTGGACGGGAGGCCCTGGAGCAGTACTTC.

The rearrangement links TRBV6-5 to TRBJ1-2; 8 bases agree with TRBD1. This CDR3 spans 14 amino acids. After removal of 5 bases from V and 8 bases from J, the junction contained 10 bases not matched to a gene. Germline CDR1 and CDR2: MNHEY and SVGAGI. This CDR3 is CASSRTGQGSGYTF. CDR3 nucleotides: TGTGCCAGCAGTCGCACCGGACAGGGTTCAGGCTACACCTTC.

The chain recombines TRBV6-8 with TRBJ1-2, with a tentative D call TRBD1 (5 bases). Trimming removed 6 bases at V and 8 bases at J, with 13 bases between. Germline loops: CDR1 MNHGY, CDR2 SAAAGT. CDR3 length equals 12 residues. CDR3 in DNA: TGTGCCAGCAGGCAGGGAGGAGTAGGCTACACCTTC. Translation gives CASRQGGVGYTF.

The genes are TRBV5-6 and TRBJ2-7, with 14 bases lining up with TRBD2. Looked up from germline, CDR1 is SGHDT and CDR2 is YYEEEE. V was pared by 9 bases and J by 4 bases, with 3 bases of the junction left unmatched. The CDR3 has 13 residues. CDR3 in DNA: TGTGCCACGCGGACTAGCGGGGGGTACGAGCAGTACTTC. Protein: CATRTSGGYEQYF.

V usage is TRBV2 and J usage is TRBJ1-6; D unclear. There are 16 residues in the CDR3. V dropped 1 base and J dropped 9 bases, with 16 bases sitting between them. Germline CDR1 is SNHLY and CDR2 is FYNNEI. The CDR3 DNA reads as TGTGCCAGCAGTGAAGAAGGTAACAGCCCTTTTTCACCCCTCCACTTT. Translated, it gives CASSEEGNSPFSPLHF.

The V gene is TRBV18, the J gene TRBJ1-1; unclear D gene. The germline gives CDR1 KGHSH, CDR2 LQKENI. Trimming pared 6 bases from V and 1 base from J, leaving 9 bases between. CDR3 size: 13 residues. The CDR3 is CASSTEGNTEAFF. The CDR3 DNA follows: TGTGCCAGCTCCACGGAGGGGAACACTGAAGCTTTCTTT.

This clone appeared a few times. The rearrangement links TRBV6-1 to TRBJ2-7; D gene unclear. Germline loops: CDR1 MNHNS, CDR2 SASEGT. Trimming removed 2 bases at V and 10 bases at J, with 12 bases between. There are 12 residues in the CDR3. The CDR3 DNA sequence: TGTGCCAGCAGTGAATTACTTTCATCACAGTACTTC. It codes for CASSELLSSQYF.

This clone was counted once. The genes are TRBV27 and TRBJ1-2, with D maybe TRBD1 (5 bases). This CDR3 comprises 13 residues. The V and J ends lost 3 bases and 4 bases respectively, with 9 bases between them. CDR1 MNHEY and CDR2 SMNVEV come from the germline V gene (reference sequence). The DNA for the CDR3 is TGTGCCAGCAGTTTTGGGGGGACCTATGGCTACACCTTC. Its translation is CASSFGGTYGYTF.

The chain joins TRBV25-1 to TRBJ1-1; a weak D match, TRBD1 (5 bases). Trimming stripped 6 bases from V and 3 bases from J, with 8 bases between. Germline V gives CDR1 MGHDK, CDR2 SYGVNS. There are 12 residues in the CDR3. The CDR3 reads CASRDIYTEAFF. The CDR3 DNA reads TGTGCCAGCAGGGACATCTACACTGAAGCTTTCTTT.

The chain links TRBV15 to TRBJ2-6, with 8 nucleotides matching TRBD1. Trimming cost V 0 bases and J 10 bases; bases outside gene matches: 8. The CDR3 runs to 16 residues. CDR1 is LNHNV, CDR2 YYDKDF, per germline (reference sequence). As DNA, the CDR3 is TGTGCCACCAGCAGAGATAATCCGGGACAGGATAACGTCCTGACTTTC. It codes for CATSRDNPGQDNVLTF. Looking up the rest from reference TRBV15 and TRBJ2-6 gives the full variable domain: DAMVIQNPRYQVTQFGKPVTLSCSQTLNHNVMYWYQQKSSQAPKLLFHYYDKDFNNEADTPDNFQSRRPNTSFCFLDIRSPGLGDTAMYLCATSRDNPGQDNVLTFGAGSRLTVL.

This clone occurred once. This chain links TRBV11-3 with TRBJ2-2; 8 bases are shared with TRBD2. The CDR3 consists of 16 residues. V lost 0 bases and J lost 3; bases outside the gene matches: 3. CDR1 is SGHNT and CDR2 is YENEEA in the germline V gene. In nucleotides, the CDR3 is TGTGCCAGCAGCTTAGATCCAGCGGGGGACACCGGGGAGCTGTTTTTT. Amino acids: CASSLDPAGDTGELFF. Using reference TRBV11-3 and TRBJ2-2 for the parts outside the CDR3, the full variable domain is EAGVVQSPRYKIIEKKQPVAFWCNPISGHNTLYWYLQNLGQGPELLIRYENEEAVDDSQLPKDRFSAERLKGVDSTLKIQPAELGDSAVYLCASSLDPAGDTGELFFGEGSRLTVL.

This clone was detected only once. The V call is TRBV29-1, the J call TRBJ1-1; D is ambiguous. Per germline, CDR1 SQVTM and CDR2 ANQGSEA. The CDR3 loop spans 12 amino acids. Trimming left V 2 bases short and J 5 bases short, with 9 bases between. CDR3: CSVEKGGTEAFF. DNA for the CDR3: TGCAGCGTTGAAAAGGGAGGAACTGAAGCTTTCTTT.

The V gene is TRBV29-1, the J gene TRBJ2-5; 14 nucleotides align to TRBD2. The junction had 7 bases not matched to a gene; V was cut back by 7 bases and J by 6 bases. The CDR3 loop spans 14 amino acids. Germline assignment: CDR1 SQVTM and CDR2 ANQGSEA. The CDR3 spells CSAETSGGAKTQYF. The CDR3 DNA is TGCAGCGCTGAGACTAGCGGGGGGGCTAAGACCCAGTACTTC.

The chain joins TRBV7-6 to TRBJ1-1, with D perhaps matching TRBD1 (5 bases). Trimming pared 3 bases from V and 4 bases from J, leaving 12 bases between. Per germline, CDR1 SGHVS and CDR2 FNYEAQ. The CDR3 is 14 residues long. Written as DNA, the CDR3 is TGTGCCAGCAGCTTCGGGGGTTGGGGCACTGAAGCTTTCTTT. Protein: CASSFGGWGTEAFF.